Following are 14 T cell receptor beta chains from one sample sequenced in a study of identical twins. Each CDR3 protein gets one entry after TCRdb re-called the 5' RACE reads with MiXCR. The data hold about 660,000 distinct CDR3 sequences, with over 8.5% observed a single time. The same sample was also used in a study of yellow fever vaccine responses in identical twins.

Sequencing was performed on PBMCs. These receptors all stem from a woman under 30 in good health.

The genes are TRBV6-6 and TRBJ1-5; the D is unclear. The CDR3 contains 12 residues. V lost 5 bases to trimming and J lost 7 bases, with 9 bases between them. Germline CDR1 MNHNY, CDR2 SVGAGI (reference sequence). The chain's CDR3 is CASSVEVQPQHF. DNA of the CDR3: TGTGCCAGCAGTGTGGAGGTCCAGCCCCAGCATTTT.

This clonotype was observed a handful of times. The chain joins TRBV7-9 to TRBJ1-1, with TRBD1 matching 7 bases. J gave up 2 bases and V 8 bases, and 5 bases lay outside the gene matches. CDR1 is SEHNR and CDR2 is FQNEAQ in the germline V gene (reference sequence). This CDR3 comprises 13 residues. The CDR3 sequence: CASGGTANTEAFF. CDR3 nucleotide sequence: TGTGCCAGCGGCGGGACAGCTAACACTGAAGCTTTCTTT.

The CDR3 is CASIGPNYGYTF. Written as DNA, the CDR3 is TGTGCCAGCATCGGCCCTAACTATGGCTACACCTTC. This rearrangement joins TRBV6-5 to TRBJ1-2; D gene unclear. The germline V gene has CDR1 MNHEY and CDR2 SVGAGI. Trimming left V 7 bases short and J 0 bases short, with 6 bases between. This CDR3 is 12 amino acids long.

The gene calls are TRBV27 and TRBJ2-6; D not certain. The germline V gene has CDR1 MNHEY and CDR2 SMNVEV (reference sequence). The CDR3 runs to 15 residues. V lost 8 bases, J lost 0 bases, and 11 bases lay in between. The CDR3 loop reads CASSTENSGANVLTF. The CDR3 DNA reads TGTGCCAGCTCCACCGAGAACTCTGGGGCCAACGTCCTGACTTTC.

The sample holds many counts of this clonotype. The chain uses TRBV28 and TRBJ2-7; 11 bases align to TRBD2. Per germline, CDR1 MDHEN and CDR2 SYDVKM. The ends lost 6 bases at V and 5 bases at J; junction bases unmatched: 9. This CDR3 has 15 amino acids. The DNA for the CDR3 is TGTGCCAGCAGCGGGACTAGCGGCGACAGAAACGAGCAGTACTTC. Translated: CASSGTSGDRNEQYF.

J is TRBJ2-5 and V is TRBV27; possible D gene TRBD2, 5 bases. Trimming removed 5 bases at V and 5 bases at J, with 15 bases between. CDR1 is MNHEY and CDR2 is SMNVEV in the germline V gene (reference sequence). The CDR3 spans 14 residues. CDR3 nucleotides: TGTGCCAGCAGTCCCGACGGGGATTGGGAGACCCAGTACTTC. This encodes CASSPDGDWETQYF.

This clonotype was seen ten or more times. This chain joins TRBV29-1 and TRBJ1-2, with a tentative D call TRBD1 (5 bases). V lost 6 bases and J lost 4, with 12 bases in between. Looked up from germline, CDR1 is SQVTM and CDR2 is ANQGSEA. CDR3 length: 12 residues. CDR3 protein: CSVPGGSYGYTF. The CDR3 DNA reads as TGCAGCGTCCCCGGGGGGAGCTATGGCTACACCTTC. Supplemented by reference TRBV29-1 and TRBJ1-2, the full variable domain reads SAVISQKPSRDICQRGTSLTIQCQVDSQVTMMFWYRQQPGQSLTLIATANQGSEATYESGFVIDKFPISRPNLTFSTLTVSNMSPEDSSIYLCSVPGGSYGYTFGSGTRLTVV.

At least ten counts were recorded for this clonotype. The chain uses TRBV5-1 and TRBJ1-5; D might be TRBD1 (5 bases). Germline V gene lookup returns CDR1 SGHRS and CDR2 YFSETQ. The CDR3 runs to 18 residues. Trimming left V 4 bases short and J 0 bases short, with 20 bases between. The CDR3 nucleotides are TGCGCCAGCAGCCTGGGACCGAGTAAGTCCCCTAGCAATCAGCCCCAGCATTTT. Protein: CASSLGPSKSPSNQPQHF.

V and J are TRBV9 and TRBJ1-1, with TRBD1 as a possible D gene (5 bases). The germline V gene has CDR1 SGDLS and CDR2 YYNGEE. The CDR3 spans 14 residues. Trimming took off 1 base at V and 10 bases at J, with 17 bases between the two ends. For the CDR3, the DNA is TGTGCCAGCAGCGTATTGGGCGGGGACGGCGGAGCTTTCTTT. Its protein is CASSVLGGDGGAFF.

This clonotype has ten or more counts. The chain joins TRBV5-1 to TRBJ2-1; D not certain. Germline V gene data show CDR1 as SGHRS and CDR2 as YFSETQ. Trimming shortened V by 0 bases and J by 3 bases, and 7 bases separated the two germline ends. The CDR3 sequence is 14 residues long. CDR3 in DNA: TGCGCCAGCAGCTTGGCCGGCTTCTACAATGAGCAGTTCTTC. This encodes CASSLAGFYNEQFF.

The rearrangement uses TRBV27 and TRBJ1-6, with 10 bases identical to TRBD1. V shed 2 bases, J shed 10 bases, and the junction held 2 bases outside the gene matches. The CDR3 is 14 residues long. From germline, CDR1 is MNHEY and CDR2 SMNVEV (reference sequence). The CDR3 here is CASSLGTGVSPLHF. CDR3 sequence (DNA): TGTGCCAGCAGTTTAGGGACAGGGGTCTCACCCCTCCACTTT.

This clonotype was found a few times. CDR3 sequence: CSVVAAGPDTQYF. The CDR3 coding sequence is TGCAGCGTTGTGGCAGCAGGTCCAGATACGCAGTATTTT. The genes are TRBV29-1 and TRBJ2-3; D gene ambiguous. V lost 4 bases to trimming and J lost 4 bases, with 12 bases between them. CDR3 length: 13 residues. Germline V gene data show CDR1 as SQVTM and CDR2 as ANQGSEA.

This clonotype has only a few counts. The rearrangement joins TRBV7-9 to TRBJ2-3; 16 bases map to TRBD2. The germline V gene encodes CDR1 SEHNR and CDR2 FQNEAQ (reference sequence). CDR3 length equals 17 residues. V dropped 2 bases and J dropped 5; count of bases not matched to a gene: 4. The CDR3 here is CASSLWGLAGGQDTQYF. Here the CDR3 DNA reads TGTGCCAGCAGCTTATGGGGACTAGCGGGGGGGCAAGATACGCAGTATTTT.

The sample holds many counts of this clonotype. The chain links TRBV20-1 to TRBJ2-7; TRBD1 matches 12 bases. J lost 4 bases, V lost 6 bases, and 7 bases had no gene match. The germline V gene encodes CDR1 DFQATT and CDR2 SNEGSKA (reference sequence). The CDR3 is made up of 14 amino acids. The CDR3 DNA sequence: TGCAGTGCACCGGGACAGGGGGCAGGTTACGAGCAGTACTTC. Residues: CSAPGQGAGYEQYF.